The text below deals with one T cell receptor (beta chain). Its antigen is unidentified. Use of 60 Vbeta and 13 Jbeta primers characterized the PCR. Data came from immunoSEQ multiplex PCR; TCRdb stores just in-frame clones and leaves some out. Of some 130,000 clones in the sample, approximately 79% were seen once. The sample comes from a study of cytomegalovirus exposure and HLA in healthy donors. Study-wide results and limits: In a later analysis, DRB1 alleles had the most associated TCRs; HLA-C alleles the fewest. The study recorded more than 150 TCR beta chains that were cytomegalovirus-associated. In a later analysis, V- and J-gene trimming of beta chains associated with a DCLRE1C missense variant, replicated independently.

The CDR3 is 15 residues long. Germline values: CDR1 GTSNPN, CDR2 SVGIG (reference sequence). Trimming removed 1 base from V and 8 bases from J, with 20 bases in between. Healthy people donating bone marrow made up the donors. This clonotype originated in a woman between 50 and 59 years old in good health and CMV-seropositive. Sequenced material: PBMCs. The rearrangement links TRBV30 to TRBJ1-2; TRBD1 might be the D (6 bases). CDR3 sequence: CAWSADPLGGAGYTF. The CDR3, as DNA: TGTGCCTGGAGTGCTGACCCCCTCGGGGGGGCGGGCTACACCTTC.